The rows below give T cell receptor beta chains drawn from one sample of a study of T cells in tuberculosis. Clones were read by immunoSEQ multiplex PCR, and TCRdb kept only the in-frame ones, dropping some. Among 30,000 to 40,000 clones listed, roughly 94% were seen once. The specimen comprised PBMCs, sampled at tuberculosis diagnosis. The receptors here all came from an adult with tuberculosis. The CDR3 runs from the conserved cysteine through the conserved F or W. The D gene is left open where the match is weak. Expanded clones get a size class; other rows say once, few or many, or leave the size out.

v_call	clone_size	d_call	j_call	cdr3_aa	cdr3_nt
TRBV5-1	.	.	TRBJ1-1	CASSSTGRPHTEAFF	TGCGCCAGCAGCTCAACAGGGAGACCTCACACTGAAGCTTTCTTT
TRBV5-5	.	TRBD1	TRBJ2-5	CASSSSPGQNQETQYF	TGTGCCAGCAGCTCCAGCCCGGGACAGAACCAAGAGACCCAGTACTTC
TRBV19	.	.	TRBJ1-5	CASIQAGTNQPQHF	TGTGCCAGTATCCAGGCTGGTACTAATCAGCCCCAGCATTTT
TRBV29-1	.	.	TRBJ2-7	CSVDLRAGDSYEQYF	TGCAGCGTTGACCTCCGGGCAGGGGACTCCTACGAGCAGTACTTC
TRBV15	.	TRBD1	TRBJ1-2	CATSRQGEIGPTF	TGTGCCACCAGCAGACAGGGGGAGATTGGTCCCACCTTC
TRBV19	once	.	TRBJ1-1	CASSITGNTEAFF	TGTGCCAGTAGTATCACGGGGAACACTGAAGCTTTCTTT
TRBV15	.	.	TRBJ1-3	CATSRGGNSGNTIYF	TGTGCCACCAGCAGAGGCGGGAACTCTGGAAACACCATATATTTT
TRBV10-3	.	TRBD2	TRBJ2-2	CATTQSGVNTGELFF	TGTGCCACGACTCAAAGCGGGGTTAACACCGGGGAGCTGTTTTTT
TRBV30	.	.	TRBJ2-3	CAWRFSGGQADTQYF	TGTGCCTGGAGATTTTCGGGGGGACAAGCAGATACGCAGTATTTT
TRBV5-1	.	TRBD1	TRBJ2-6	CASSNTGAGANVLTF	TGCGCCAGCAGCAATACAGGGGCTGGGGCCAACGTCCTGACTTTC
TRBV4-1	once	.	TRBJ2-2	CASSQIDLFSTGELFF	TGCGCCAGCAGCCAAATAGATCTGTTTTCCACCGGGGAGCTGTTTTTT
TRBV5-5	.	.	TRBJ1-4	CASSLRTVNEKLFF	TGTGCCAGCAGCTTGAGGACAGTTAATGAAAAACTGTTTTTT
TRBV4-1	.	TRBD2	TRBJ2-1	CASSLNPLAAESTSSYNEQFF	TGCGCCAGCAGCCTAAACCCCCTAGCGGCAGAAAGTACGAGCTCCTACAATGAGCAGTTCTTC
TRBV9	.	TRBD1	TRBJ1-4	CASSKYRGLGEKLFF	TGTGCCAGCAGCAAGTACAGGGGGTTGGGTGAAAAACTGTTTTTT
TRBV5-6	.	.	TRBJ1-5	CASSLGAQPQHF	TGTGCCAGCAGCTTGGGCGCTCAGCCCCAGCATTTT
TRBV19	.	TRBD1	TRBJ2-2	CASSITGGTGELFF	TGTGCCAGTAGTATCACAGGGGGGACCGGGGAGCTGTTTTTT